This is a list of T cell receptor beta chains from one sample in a study of T-cell memory formation after mild COVID-19. TCRdb redid the calling of the 5' RACE reads with MiXCR, one entry per CDR3 protein. The sample contains more than 120,000 distinct CDR3 sequences, approximately 21% of which appear only once. The sequencing sample was made of PBMCs or a T cell subset sorted from them (not recorded which). These receptors all come from an adult woman who had mild COVID-19 (a few samples of this study predate the infection). Cell type and time point are not known. CDR3s include the opening cysteine and the closing phenylalanine or tryptophan.

V gene: TRBV7-7; J gene: TRBJ2-7; CDR3 protein: CASSREGLATEQYF
V gene: TRBV10-3; J gene: TRBJ2-5; CDR3 protein: CAISGQQETQYF
V gene: TRBV7-9; J gene: TRBJ2-5; CDR3 protein: CASSRSGSYQETQYF
V gene: TRBV24-1; J gene: TRBJ2-7; CDR3 protein: CATSAGGSSYEQYF
V gene: TRBV12-3/TRBV12-4; J gene: TRBJ1-2; CDR3 protein: CASSSQGEGYTF
V gene: TRBV5-4; J gene: TRBJ2-2; CDR3 protein: CASSSGGRDVATGELFF
V gene: TRBV2; J gene: TRBJ2-1; CDR3 protein: CDSSGGGNEQFF
V gene: TRBV20-1; J gene: TRBJ2-2; CDR3 protein: CSSKKTTPRTGELFF
V gene: TRBV5-1; J gene: TRBJ1-5; CDR3 protein: CASSLGGPSLYGNQPQHF
V gene: TRBV12-3/TRBV12-4; J gene: TRBJ2-7; CDR3 protein: CASSLGAGAWYEQYF
V gene: TRBV24-1; J gene: TRBJ2-6; CDR3 protein: CATSDPPGSGANVLTF
V gene: TRBV20-1; J gene: TRBJ1-2; CDR3 protein: CSAHPGDYGYTF
V gene: TRBV5-1; J gene: TRBJ1-1; CDR3 protein: CANSSGGDEAFF
V gene: TRBV9; J gene: TRBJ2-2; CDR3 protein: CASSVTQGGTGELFF
V gene: TRBV7-9; J gene: TRBJ1-6; CDR3 protein: CASSFYRQGRNSPLHF
V gene: TRBV24-1; J gene: TRBJ2-2; CDR3 protein: CATRPPSTRDRENTGELFF
V gene: TRBV7-6; J gene: TRBJ1-1; CDR3 protein: CASSLSTGSTEAFF
V gene: TRBV7-2; J gene: TRBJ2-6; CDR3 protein: CASSLSASPGANVLTF
V gene: TRBV7-2; J gene: TRBJ1-1; CDR3 protein: CASSLHPRGGTEAFF
V gene: TRBV25-1; J gene: TRBJ2-7; CDR3 protein: CASSLQGWTYEQYF
V gene: TRBV4-2; J gene: TRBJ2-7; CDR3 protein: CASSPSLADEQYF
V gene: TRBV19; J gene: TRBJ2-5; CDR3 protein: CASSPGPAQETQYF
V gene: TRBV7-9; J gene: TRBJ2-1; CDR3 protein: CASKAGGRYNEQFF
V gene: TRBV24-1; J gene: TRBJ2-5; CDR3 protein: CATRMEDNAGEETQYF
V gene: TRBV12-3/TRBV12-4; J gene: TRBJ2-3; CDR3 protein: CASRVSGSDTQYF
V gene: TRBV10-3; J gene: TRBJ1-2; CDR3 protein: CAISERPDEGYTF
V gene: TRBV5-1; J gene: TRBJ2-1; CDR3 protein: CASSSGQTFDEQFF
V gene: TRBV3-1; J gene: TRBJ2-7; CDR3 protein: CASSHPTASYEQYF
V gene: TRBV7-3; J gene: TRBJ2-2; CDR3 protein: CASSLGAPGELFF
V gene: TRBV6-2/TRBV6-3; J gene: TRBJ2-5; CDR3 protein: CASSRPLAGRLETQYF
V gene: TRBV6-5; J gene: TRBJ2-7; CDR3 protein: CASSYQAGGPHEQYF
V gene: TRBV24-1; J gene: TRBJ2-5; CDR3 protein: CATSAPSGKGYQETQYF
V gene: TRBV11-3; J gene: TRBJ2-1; CDR3 protein: CASSYGQGALGEQFF
V gene: TRBV9; J gene: TRBJ2-7; CDR3 protein: CASSVGTGGQGIHEQYF
V gene: TRBV4-2; J gene: TRBJ1-2; CDR3 protein: CASSPQGERQGKRGYTF
V gene: TRBV12-3/TRBV12-4; J gene: TRBJ1-5; CDR3 protein: CASSFSLHLRPQHF
V gene: TRBV7-8; J gene: TRBJ1-2; CDR3 protein: CASSSTGANYGYTF
V gene: TRBV3-1; J gene: TRBJ2-3; CDR3 protein: CASSQESLQYF
V gene: TRBV5-1; J gene: TRBJ1-1; CDR3 protein: CASSLGGQGNTEAFF
V gene: TRBV9; J gene: TRBJ1-5; CDR3 protein: CASSVDPEGNQPQHF
V gene: TRBV24-1; J gene: TRBJ2-1; CDR3 protein: CATSDPGPNNEQFF
V gene: TRBV11-2; J gene: TRBJ2-1; CDR3 protein: CASSSLQREQNNEQFF
V gene: TRBV7-2; J gene: TRBJ2-5; CDR3 protein: CASSFRGGAETQYF
V gene: TRBV14; J gene: TRBJ1-4; CDR3 protein: CASSAGSGEKLFF
V gene: TRBV12-3/TRBV12-4; J gene: TRBJ2-7; CDR3 protein: CASSQTSNTYSYEQYF
V gene: TRBV12-3/TRBV12-4; J gene: TRBJ1-5; CDR3 protein: CASSSSSDQPQHF
V gene: TRBV6-5; J gene: TRBJ1-4; CDR3 protein: CASRRQGATNEKLFF
V gene: TRBV19; J gene: TRBJ2-4; CDR3 protein: CASSVAPGPKNIQYF
V gene: TRBV30; J gene: TRBJ1-1; CDR3 protein: CAWSAATGVVENTEAFF
V gene: TRBV6-5; J gene: TRBJ1-1; CDR3 protein: CASSYTSYRDTEAFF
V gene: TRBV6-4; J gene: TRBJ2-2; CDR3 protein: CASSSGFGELFF
V gene: TRBV18; J gene: TRBJ2-1; CDR3 protein: CASSPEGQLSSYNEQFF
V gene: TRBV20-1; J gene: TRBJ1-2; CDR3 protein: CSARGGDGYTF
V gene: TRBV7-2; J gene: TRBJ1-1; CDR3 protein: CASSPTGEEAFF
V gene: TRBV20-1; J gene: TRBJ1-5; CDR3 protein: CSASRQAANQPQHF
V gene: TRBV6-1; J gene: TRBJ2-3; CDR3 protein: CASSDYGGATDTQYF
V gene: TRBV4-1; J gene: TRBJ2-7; CDR3 protein: CASSQDGARQGSYEQYF
V gene: TRBV7-8; J gene: TRBJ2-7; CDR3 protein: CASSLSAGQGRWEQYF
V gene: TRBV6-2/TRBV6-3; J gene: TRBJ2-7; CDR3 protein: CASKWRESYEQYF